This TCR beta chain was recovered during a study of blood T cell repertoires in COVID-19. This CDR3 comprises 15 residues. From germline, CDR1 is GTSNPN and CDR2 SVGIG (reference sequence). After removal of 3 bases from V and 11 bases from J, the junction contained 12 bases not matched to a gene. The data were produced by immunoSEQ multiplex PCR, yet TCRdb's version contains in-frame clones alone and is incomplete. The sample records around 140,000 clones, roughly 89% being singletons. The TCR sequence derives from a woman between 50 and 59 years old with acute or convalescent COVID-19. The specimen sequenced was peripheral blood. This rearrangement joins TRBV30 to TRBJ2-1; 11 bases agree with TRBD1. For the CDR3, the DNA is TGTGCCTGGAGCCGGGACAGGGGGTTCCTCAGCCAGCAGTTCTTC. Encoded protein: CAWSRDRGFLSQQFF.